Listed below are T cell receptor beta chains from one sample, sequenced in a study of T cell responses to AZD1222 COVID-19 vaccine. Profiled with immunoSEQ multiplex PCR; TCRdb holds only in-frame clones, not every one. Found here are over 150,000 clones, 90% of them singletons; the top ten hold approximately 3%. Specimen: peripheral blood, collected on day 0 of AZD1222 vaccination. These receptors were obtained from an adult in good health. Both conserved end residues are part of each CDR3. A D gene is named only where the DNA matches it firmly. Size values are once, few and many counts, or a class for expanded clones, and some rows have none.

TRBV20-1	.	TRBJ1-5	.	CSAQDRNSQHF	TGCAGTGCCCAGGACCGGAATTCCCAGCATTTT
TRBV18	TRBD1	TRBJ2-1	few	CASSLDRDEQFF	TGTGCCAGCTCACTCGACAGGGATGAGCAGTTCTTC
TRBV5-4	.	TRBJ1-6	.	CASSLGTMFNSPLHF	TGTGCCAGCAGCTTAGGGACCATGTTTAATTCACCCCTCCACTTT
TRBV5-6	.	TRBJ2-3	.	CASSLVSYSDTQYF	TGTGCCAGCAGCTTGGTTAGCTACTCAGATACGCAGTATTTT
TRBV7-9	TRBD2	TRBJ2-4	.	CASSSAAGAKNIQYF	TGTGCCAGCAGCTCCGCAGCGGGGGCCAAAAACATTCAGTACTTC
TRBV15	.	TRBJ2-2	.	CATSSPLGELFF	TGTGCCACCAGCAGCCCGCTCGGGGAGCTGTTTTTT
TRBV27	TRBD2	TRBJ2-1	.	CASKLAGAYNEQFF	TGTGCCAGCAAGTTGGCGGGGGCCTACAATGAGCAGTTCTTC
TRBV5-1	.	TRBJ1-4	.	CASSPWTSNEKLFF	TGCGCCAGCAGCCCATGGACCAGCAATGAAAAACTGTTTTTT
TRBV5-5	.	TRBJ1-5	.	CASSGSDNQPQHF	TGTGCCAGCAGCGGCAGCGACAATCAGCCCCAGCATTTT
TRBV7-9	TRBD1	TRBJ1-2	few	CASRDRGLPGYTF	TGTGCCAGCAGGGACAGGGGGCTTCCTGGCTACACCTTC
TRBV18	TRBD2	TRBJ2-7	.	CASSPPGGNNEQYF	TGTGCCAGCTCACCACCGGGGGGGAACAACGAGCAGTACTTC
TRBV21-1	.	TRBJ1-1	.	CASSKGGETEAFF	TGTGCCAGCAGCAAAGGAGGGGAGACTGAAGCTTTCTTT
TRBV9	.	TRBJ2-1	.	CASSVASAGAHSEQFF	TGTGCCAGCAGCGTAGCTTCAGCCGGTGCGCACAGTGAGCAGTTCTTC
TRBV2	.	TRBJ1-5	once	CASSPQTTNQPQHF	TGTGCCAGCAGCCCGCAGACTACCAATCAGCCCCAGCATTTT
TRBV7-9	TRBD2	TRBJ2-2	.	CASRSSGTSGRNTGELFF	TGTGCCAGCCGATCATCCGGGACTAGCGGGCGGAACACCGGGGAGCTGTTTTTT
TRBV27	.	TRBJ2-7	.	CASSLWQGSRNTNYEQYF	TGTGCCAGCAGTTTATGGCAGGGCTCCCGCAACACGAACTACGAGCAGTACTTC
TRBV9	TRBD2	TRBJ2-3	.	CASSASGGAADTQYF	TGTGCCAGCAGCGCTAGCGGGGGGGCTGCGGATACGCAGTATTTT
TRBV5-4	TRBD1	TRBJ1-2	.	CASSSAGTGGNYGYTF	TGTGCCAGCAGCTCAGCTGGGACAGGGGGGAACTATGGCTACACCTTC
TRBV5-8	.	TRBJ2-2	.	CASSRDSTNTGELFF	TGTGCCAGCAGCCGGGACTCAACGAACACCGGGGAGCTGTTTTTT
TRBV12-3/TRBV12-4	.	TRBJ1-3	.	CASSTDSGNTIYF	TGTGCCAGCAGTACAGACTCTGGAAACACCATATATTTT
TRBV7-8	.	TRBJ1-1	.	CASSRVPPDTEAFF	TGTGCCAGCAGCCGGGTGCCCCCAGACACTGAAGCTTTCTTT
TRBV6-2/TRBV6-3	TRBD1	TRBJ1-1	.	CASSYPRTGLTEAFF	TGTGCCAGCAGTTACCCACGGACAGGGCTCACTGAAGCTTTCTTT
TRBV7-8	.	TRBJ2-5	.	CASTRDVFETQYF	TGTGCCAGCACCCGGGACGTTTTTGAGACCCAGTACTTC
TRBV4-1	TRBD1	TRBJ2-4	.	CASSQDGARGQYDIQYF	TGCGCCAGCAGCCAAGATGGGGCCAGGGGGCAATACGACATTCAGTACTTC
TRBV6-2/TRBV6-3	TRBD1	TRBJ1-1	.	CASSTPRQGALNTEAFF	TGTGCCAGCAGTACGCCTCGACAGGGGGCGTTGAACACTGAAGCTTTCTTT
TRBV4-3	TRBD1	TRBJ2-1	.	CASSQARVRDRGEQFF	TGCGCCAGCAGCCAAGCAAGGGTCAGGGACAGGGGTGAGCAGTTCTTC
TRBV19	.	TRBJ1-5	.	CASCISSDVTRPQHF	TGTGCCAGTTGTATTTCGTCAGATGTTACCCGGCCCCAGCATTTT
TRBV7-3	.	TRBJ2-1	.	CASSPGTHNEQFF	TGTGCCAGCAGCCCCGGGACTCACAATGAGCAGTTCTTC
TRBV5-6	TRBD2	TRBJ2-7	.	CASSWTSGGVYEQYF	TGTGCCAGCAGTTGGACTAGCGGGGGGGTCTACGAGCAGTACTTC
TRBV19	.	TRBJ2-3	.	CASRNQGTDTQYF	TGTGCCAGTAGGAACCAGGGCACAGATACGCAGTATTTT
TRBV6-1	.	TRBJ1-5	.	CASSEPPEWGLNQPQHF	TGTGCCAGCAGTGAACCCCCTGAGTGGGGATTAAATCAGCCCCAGCATTTT